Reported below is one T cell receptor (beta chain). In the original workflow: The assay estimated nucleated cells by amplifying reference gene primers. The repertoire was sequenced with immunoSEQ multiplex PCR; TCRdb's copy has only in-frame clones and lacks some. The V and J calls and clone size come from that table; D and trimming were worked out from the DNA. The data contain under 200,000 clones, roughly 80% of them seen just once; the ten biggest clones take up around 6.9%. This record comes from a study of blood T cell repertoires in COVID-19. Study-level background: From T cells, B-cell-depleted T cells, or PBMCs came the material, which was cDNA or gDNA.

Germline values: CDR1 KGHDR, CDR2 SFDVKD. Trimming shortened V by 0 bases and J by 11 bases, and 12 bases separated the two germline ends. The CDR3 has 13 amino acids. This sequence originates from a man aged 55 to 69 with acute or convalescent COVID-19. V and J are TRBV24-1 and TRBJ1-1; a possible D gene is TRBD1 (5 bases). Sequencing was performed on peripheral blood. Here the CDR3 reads CATSDLSGWRAFF. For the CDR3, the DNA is TGTGCCACCAGTGATTTGTCAGGGTGGCGGGCTTTCTTT.